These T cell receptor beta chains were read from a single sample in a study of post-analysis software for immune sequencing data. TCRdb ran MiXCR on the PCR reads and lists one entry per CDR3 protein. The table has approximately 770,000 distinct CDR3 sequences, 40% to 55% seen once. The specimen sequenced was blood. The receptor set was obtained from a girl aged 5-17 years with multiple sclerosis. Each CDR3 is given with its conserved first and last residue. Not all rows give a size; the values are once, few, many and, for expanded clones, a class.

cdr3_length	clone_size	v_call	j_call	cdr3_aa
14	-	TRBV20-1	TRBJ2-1	CSAIGGSSYNEQFF
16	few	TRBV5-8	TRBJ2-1	CASSSSLAGLHNEQFF
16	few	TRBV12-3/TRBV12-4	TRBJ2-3	CASTHSISDSTDTQYF
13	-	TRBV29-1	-	CSVESRARAEQYF
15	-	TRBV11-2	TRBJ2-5	CASSQRRGPQETQYF
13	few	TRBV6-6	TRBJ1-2	CASSYAEGYGYTF
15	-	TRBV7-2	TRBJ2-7	CASSFPGFQEVEQYF
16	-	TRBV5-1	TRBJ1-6	CASSFGTENYNSPLHF
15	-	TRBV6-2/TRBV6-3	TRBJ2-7	CASSYTRQGSGEQYF
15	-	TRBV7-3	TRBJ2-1	CASSPQGLVTNEQFF
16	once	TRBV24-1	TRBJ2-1	CATSVSDRGLVNEQFF